This T cell receptor beta chain was sequenced during a study of OX40 agonist ivuxolimab in advanced cancers. Between the trimmed V and J ends, which lost 0 bases and 0 bases, there was a span of 10 bases. Germline V gives CDR1 SGHRS, CDR2 YFSETQ. The CDR3 extends over 16 amino acids. This table comes from immunoSEQ multiplex PCR, and its TCRdb copy is limited to in-frame clones, with some not included. The sample holds about 98,000 clones, roughly 85% seen once. On this clone: Its target is not known.

Study-wide points: Clonal expansion among partial responders at 0.1-3.0 mg/kg ranked near the lowest.

This material consisted of CD4+ or CD8+ T cells sorted from blood, taken in a trial of the OX40 agonist ivuxolimab. The chain employs TRBV5-1 and TRBJ2-1; no reliable D call. This sequence originates from an adult with an advanced solid tumor such as melanoma, head and neck, liver or kidney cancer. Here the CDR3 DNA reads TGCGCCAGCAGCTTGGGACCGTCCGGCTCCTACAATGAGCAGTTCTTC. It is translated as CASSLGPSGSYNEQFF.